What follows are 12 T cell receptor beta chains derived from one specimen sequenced in a study of cytomegalovirus exposure and HLA in healthy donors. The study ran its PCR with 60 Vbeta and 13 Jbeta primers. TCRdb keeps only in-frame clones here, not all; method: immunoSEQ multiplex PCR. The sample has 80,000 or so clones; over 70% are singletons. Sequencing was done on a sample of PBMCs. Receptor source: a woman aged 35 to 49 in good health and CMV-seronegative.

This clone turned up a few times. The chain employs TRBV18 and TRBJ1-1; D remains ambiguous. Germline assignment: CDR1 KGHSH and CDR2 LQKENI. The CDR3 consists of 12 residues. V was trimmed by 4 bases and J by 6 bases, leaving 9 bases between them. The CDR3: CASSLSVAEAFF. The CDR3 DNA reads TGTGCCAGCTCACTCAGTGTGGCTGAAGCTTTCTTT.

V gene TRBV5-1 combines with J gene TRBJ2-7; TRBD2 might be the D (5 bases). The CDR3 is 16 amino acids. V gave up 4 bases and J gave up 4 bases, with 21 bases separating them. Germline V CDR1 and CDR2: SGHRS, YFSETQ. CDR3 nucleotides: TGCGCCAGCAGCACGAATCCAAGCGGCGGGTATTACGAGCAGTACTTC. The encoded protein is CASSTNPSGGYYEQYF.

The gene calls are TRBV27 and TRBJ1-2; D gene uncertain. The CDR3 consists of 13 residues. V was cut by 7 bases and J by 5 bases, with 14 bases left in between. CDR1 MNHEY and CDR2 SMNVEV come from the germline V gene (reference sequence). As DNA, the CDR3 is TGTGCCAGCAAGGAGCGGAGCCATTATGGCTACACCTTC. Translating it yields CASKERSHYGYTF.

The rearrangement joins TRBV4-1 to TRBJ1-2; TRBD1 matches at 8 bases. There are 17 residues in the CDR3. V lost 1 base, J lost 1 base, and 8 bases stayed unmatched. In germline, CDR1 is MGHRA, CDR2 YSYEKL. This CDR3 reads CASSQGRTGKGNYGYTF. DNA of the CDR3: TGCGCCAGCAGCCAAGGGCGGACAGGGAAGGGTAACTATGGCTACACCTTC.

The chain employs TRBV2 and TRBJ2-7; 8 bases match TRBD2. CDR1 SNHLY and CDR2 FYNNEI come from the germline V gene. J was trimmed by 2 bases and V by 4 bases; bases with no gene match: 4. The CDR3 has 14 amino acids. The CDR3 sequence: CASSVVAGPYEQYF. The CDR3 region has the DNA TGTGCCAGCAGTGTGGTAGCGGGGCCCTACGAGCAGTACTTC.

This clone was seen more than once but under ten times. The V call is TRBV5-6, the J call TRBJ1-5, with 10 bases matching TRBD1. The V gene's germline CDR1 is SGHDT and CDR2 YYEEEE. Trimming cost V 0 bases and J 7 bases; bases outside gene matches: 4. The CDR3 covers 15 residues. The CDR3 protein is CASSLGTGGGQPQHF. The CDR3 nucleotides are TGTGCCAGCAGCTTGGGGACAGGGGGTGGCCAGCCCCAGCATTTT.

The gene calls are TRBV2 and TRBJ1-1, with TRBD1 identical over 12 bases. With 8 bases clipped from V and 4 bases from J, the junction kept 8 bases outside the gene matches. The CDR3 extends over 15 amino acids. Germline V gene data show CDR1 as SNHLY and CDR2 as FYNNEI. The CDR3, as DNA: TGTGCCAGCGTAGGGGGGGACAGGGGGCTCACTGAAGCTTTCTTT. Translated, it gives CASVGGDRGLTEAFF.

The rearrangement links TRBV28 to TRBJ1-1, with a possible D match to TRBD1 (5 bases). CDR1 and CDR2 (germline): MDHEN, SYDVKM. This CDR3 comprises 15 residues. Trimming removed 3 bases from V and 4 bases from J, with 15 bases in between. DNA of the CDR3: TGTGCCAGCAGTTTCGGGGGGTGGGAAGGCACTGAAGCTTTCTTT. Protein: CASSFGGWEGTEAFF.

V usage is TRBV5-4 and J usage is TRBJ2-7, with 9 bases matching TRBD1. This CDR3 is built from 14 residues. Germline V gives CDR1 SGHNT, CDR2 YYREEE (reference sequence). V was pared by 4 bases and J by 0 bases, with 2 bases of the junction left unmatched. The chain's CDR3 is CASSLDRGSYEQYF. The CDR3 region has the DNA TGTGCCAGCAGCCTGGACAGGGGCTCCTACGAGCAGTACTTC.

V gene TRBV18 combines with J gene TRBJ1-2; D uncertain. This CDR3 has 14 residues. Germline-derived CDR1 and CDR2 are KGHSH and LQKENI. With 1 base removed from V and 1 base from J, the gap between germline ends came to 7 bases. The CDR3 spells CASSPHGFNYGYTF. The CDR3 nucleotides are TGTGCCAGCTCACCACACGGGTTTAACTATGGCTACACCTTC.

The J gene is TRBJ2-7, the V gene TRBV7-9; maybe TRBD1 (6 bases). In germline, CDR1 is SEHNR, CDR2 FQNEAQ (reference sequence). Trimming removed 8 bases from V and 6 bases from J, with 11 bases in between. This CDR3 comprises 11 residues. The CDR3 region has the DNA TGTGCCAGCGGCGAAGGGGGCGAGCAGTACTTC. Translation gives CASGEGGEQYF. Supplemented by reference TRBV7-9 and TRBJ2-7, the full variable domain reads DTGVSQNPRHKITKRGQNVTFRCDPISEHNRLYWYRQTLGQGPEFLTYFQNEAQLEKSRLLSDRFSAERPKGSFSTLEIQRTEQGDSAMYLCASGEGGEQYFGPGTRLTVT.

This sequence joins TRBV29-1 and TRBJ1-1; possibly TRBD1 for D (6 bases). This CDR3 region has 13 residues. Per the germline V gene, CDR1 is SQVTM and CDR2 is ANQGSEA. Trimming shortened V by 3 bases and J by 8 bases, and 16 bases separated the two germline ends. DNA of the CDR3: TGCAGCGTTGAGAATATCGACAGGCCGGAAGCTTTCTTT. Translated: CSVENIDRPEAFF.